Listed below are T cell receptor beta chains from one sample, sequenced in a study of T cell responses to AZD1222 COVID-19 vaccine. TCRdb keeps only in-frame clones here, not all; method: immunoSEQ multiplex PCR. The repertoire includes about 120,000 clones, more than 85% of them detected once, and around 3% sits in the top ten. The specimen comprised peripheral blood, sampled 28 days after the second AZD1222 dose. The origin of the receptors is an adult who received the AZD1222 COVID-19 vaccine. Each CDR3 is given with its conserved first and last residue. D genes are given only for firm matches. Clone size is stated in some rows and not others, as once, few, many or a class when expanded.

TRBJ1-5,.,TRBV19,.,CASSIRQPSNQPQHF,TGTGCCAGTAGTATTAGGCAGCCTAGCAATCAGCCCCAGCATTTT
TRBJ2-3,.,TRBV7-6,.,CASSLRALWAEDTQYF,TGTGCCAGCAGCTTAAGGGCCCTCTGGGCGGAGGATACGCAGTATTTT
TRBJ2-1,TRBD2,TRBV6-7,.,CASSYYRIRAGGHVQAYNEQFF,TGTGCCAGCAGTTACTACAGGATTCGAGCGGGGGGACACGTACAGGCTTACAATGAGCAGTTCTTC
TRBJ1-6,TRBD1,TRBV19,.,CASSPGTGGGSPLHF,TGTGCCAGTAGTCCCGGGACAGGGGGTGGTTCACCCCTCCACTTT
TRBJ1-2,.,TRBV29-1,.,CSVDATDYGYTF,TGCAGCGTTGACGCGACGGACTATGGCTACACCTTC
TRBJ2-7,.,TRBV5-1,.,CASSLAVSDSYEQYF,TGCGCCAGCAGCTTGGCCGTAAGCGACTCCTACGAGCAGTACTTC
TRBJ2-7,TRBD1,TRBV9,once,CASSPLDPGQGYSYEQYF,TGTGCCAGCAGCCCACTGGATCCGGGACAGGGGTATTCCTACGAGCAGTACTTC
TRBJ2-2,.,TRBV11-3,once,CASSSGQNTGELFF,TGTGCCAGCAGCTCGGGACAGAACACCGGGGAGCTGTTTTTT
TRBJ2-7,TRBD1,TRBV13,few,CASSGRDRLSSYEQYF,TGTGCCAGCAGCGGGCGGGACAGGCTGAGCTCCTACGAGCAGTACTTC
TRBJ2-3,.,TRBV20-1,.,CSAFTDTQYF,TGCAGTGCTTTCACAGATACGCAGTATTTT
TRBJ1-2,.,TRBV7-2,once,CASSLEGRASGYTF,TGTGCCAGCAGCTTAGAGGGCAGGGCTTCCGGCTACACCTTC
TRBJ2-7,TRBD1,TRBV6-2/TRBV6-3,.,CASSFPGGFYEQYF,TGTGCCAGCAGTTTTCCAGGGGGATTCTACGAGCAGTACTTC
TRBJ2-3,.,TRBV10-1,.,CASSAPTSTDTQYF,TGCGCCAGCAGTGCCCCGACTAGCACAGATACGCAGTATTTT
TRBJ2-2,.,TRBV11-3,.,CASSFRGEELFF,TGTGCCAGCAGCTTCAGGGGAGAGGAGCTGTTTTTT
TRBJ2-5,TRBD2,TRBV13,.,CASSFRLAEKETQYF,TGTGCCAGCAGCTTTAGACTAGCGGAAAAAGAGACCCAGTACTTC
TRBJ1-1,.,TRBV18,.,CASSPQGGTEAFF,TGTGCCAGCTCACCACAGGGTGGCACTGAAGCTTTCTTT
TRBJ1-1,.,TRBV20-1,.,CRAGTEAFF,TGCAGGGCGGGAACTGAAGCTTTCTTT
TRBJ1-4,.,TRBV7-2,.,CASSLAGSRREKLFF,TGTGCCAGCAGCTTAGCAGGCAGTAGACGGGAAAAACTGTTTTTT
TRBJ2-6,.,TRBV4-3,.,CASSDTGRSGANVLTF,TGCGCCAGCAGCGACACAGGGAGATCTGGGGCCAACGTCCTGACTTTC
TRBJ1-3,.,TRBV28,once,CASTPEWRTIYF,TGTGCCAGCACCCCTGAGTGGAGAACCATATATTTT
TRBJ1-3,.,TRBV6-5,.,CASSSRRVGNTIYF,TGTGCCAGCAGCTCCCGGAGGGTTGGAAACACCATATATTTT
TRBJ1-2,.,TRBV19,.,CASSRDKTNYGYTF,TGTGCCAGTAGTCGGGACAAGACTAACTATGGCTACACCTTC
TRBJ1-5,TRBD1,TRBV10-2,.,CASREGQVNQPQHF,TGCGCCAGCAGAGAGGGACAGGTAAATCAGCCCCAGCATTTT
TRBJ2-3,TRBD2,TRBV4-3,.,CASSQDLSYGTSGGLTDTQYF,TGCGCCAGCAGCCAAGATTTATCTTATGGGACTAGCGGGGGACTCACAGATACGCAGTATTTT
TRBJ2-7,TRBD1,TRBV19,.,CASGKSGTGSYEQYF,TGTGCCAGTGGCAAATCCGGGACAGGTTCCTACGAGCAGTACTTC
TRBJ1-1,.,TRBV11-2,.,CASSLDPRVNTEAFF,TGTGCCAGCAGCTTAGATCCCAGGGTGAACACTGAAGCTTTCTTT
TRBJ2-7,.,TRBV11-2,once,CASAQSYEQYF,TGTGCCAGTGCGCAAAGCTACGAGCAGTACTTC